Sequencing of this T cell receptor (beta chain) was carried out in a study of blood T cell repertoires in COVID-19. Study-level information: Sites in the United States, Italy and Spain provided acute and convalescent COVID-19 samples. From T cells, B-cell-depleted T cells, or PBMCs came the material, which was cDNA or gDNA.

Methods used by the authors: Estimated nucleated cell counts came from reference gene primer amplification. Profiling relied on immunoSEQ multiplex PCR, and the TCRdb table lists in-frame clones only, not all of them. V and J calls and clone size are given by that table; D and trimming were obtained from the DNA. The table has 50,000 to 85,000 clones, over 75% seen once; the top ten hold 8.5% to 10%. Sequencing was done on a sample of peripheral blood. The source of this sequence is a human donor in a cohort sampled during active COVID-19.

Here the CDR3 reads CASSPQDRWLSSGANVLTF. Here the CDR3 DNA reads TGCGCCAGCAGCCCCCAGGACAGGTGGCTGAGCTCTGGGGCCAACGTCCTGACTTTC. This chain connects TRBV4-3 to TRBJ2-6, with 7 positions matching TRBD1. J was trimmed by 0 bases and V by 4 bases; bases with no gene match: 12. The V gene's germline CDR1 is LGHNA and CDR2 YSLEER. This CDR3 is 19 amino acids long.